The sequence of this T cell receptor beta chain was determined in a study of blood T cells in healthy people across ages. The authors ran a second PCR of about 6 to 11 cycles using a sample-barcoded 5' primer and a J-beta primer mix. One entry per CDR3 protein results from TCRdb running MiXCR on the 5' RACE reads. The sample shows roughly 650,000 distinct CDR3 sequences, roughly 32% of them seen only once. CDR3 length: 15 residues. The germline V gene has CDR1 SNHLY and CDR2 FYNNEI. As regards this clonotype: Its antigen remains unidentified. One junction end does not reproduce the germline sequence, and a read error may be involved.

Regarding the study as a whole: Age showed a roughly linear inverse relationship with TCR beta diversity per million T cells.

Sample: blood. V usage is TRBV2 and J usage is TRBJ1-2; 9 bases match TRBD1. The sequence was obtained from a woman aged 80 or over in good health. DNA of the CDR3: TGTGCCAGCAGTGAGGGACAGGGATTCGCCTATGGCGACACCTTC. This sequence encodes CASSEGQGFAYGDTF.